The rows below give T cell receptor beta chains drawn from one sample of a study of metastatic and nonmetastatic thyroid tumors. TCRdb re-processed the PCR reads through MiXCR. The sample gives around 53,000 clones, roughly a sixth of which show up once; 2.5% to 3% is in the top ten. Sequenced input: blood. The receptor set was obtained from a female donor with papillary thyroid cancer or a benign thyroid nodule (not recorded which). Some clones in this sample may be carry-over from other donors' samples. Each CDR3 is given with its conserved first and last residue. The D gene is left open where the match is weak. Clone size is stated in some rows and not others, as once, few, many or a class when expanded.

V gene	D gene	J gene	clone size	CDR3 DNA	CDR3 protein
TRBV6-1	-	TRBJ2-7	-	TGTGCCAGCAAGATGACAAACACCTACGAGCAGTACTTC	CASKMTNTYEQYF
TRBV20-1	TRBD2	TRBJ2-3	many	TGCAGTGCTGCTCCTCTAGCGGGATATTCAGATACGCAGTATTTT	CSAAPLAGYSDTQYF
TRBV5-5	-	TRBJ1-2	many	TGTGCCAGCAGCTCGGGTGACTCTAGGGGCTACACCTTC	CASSSGDSRGYTF
TRBV28	TRBD1	TRBJ1-3	-	TGTGCCAGCATTCTACAGGGGTACCCTGGAAACACCATATATTTT	CASILQGYPGNTIYF
TRBV5-8	-	TRBJ2-5	many	TGTGCCAGCAGCTTTGGGCTAGCTGCCCCAGAGACCCAGTACTTC	CASSFGLAAPETQYF
TRBV6-5	TRBD1	TRBJ2-3	-	TGTGCCAGCATCCTGACCGGGACAGGGGGCTCGGCAGATACGCAGTATTTT	CASILTGTGGSADTQYF
TRBV6-2/TRBV6-3	-	TRBJ1-1	-	TGTGCCAGCAGTTACTCCTGGGTTATGAACACTGAAGCTTTCTTT	CASSYSWVMNTEAFF
TRBV19	TRBD2	TRBJ2-1	many	TGTGCCAGTACCCCCGCTAGCGGGAGGGCTAGATACAATGAGCAGTTCTTC	CASTPASGRARYNEQFF
TRBV11-3	-	TRBJ2-3	many	TGTGCCAGCAGCTTAACCCGGGGCACAGATACGCAGTATTTT	CASSLTRGTDTQYF
TRBV7-3	-	TRBJ2-3	many	TGTGCCAGTATGTTGGTGGGCACAGATACGCAGTATTTT	CASMLVGTDTQYF
TRBV27	TRBD1	TRBJ2-4	many	TGTGCCAGCAGTCCCCGGGACAGGGGGCCCAAAAACATTCAGTACTTC	CASSPRDRGPKNIQYF
TRBV24-1	-	TRBJ1-2	-	TGTGCCACCAGTGGGGCTCGGTCCCCATCCTACACCTTC	CATSGARSPSYTF
TRBV4-1	-	TRBJ1-5	many	TGCGCCAGCAGCCCTGATGTCGGAAATAGCAATCAGCCCCAGCATTTT	CASSPDVGNSNQPQHF
TRBV13	-	TRBJ2-7	-	TGTGCCAGCAGGACCGGGACCACGGCCTACGAGCAGTACTTC	CASRTGTTAYEQYF
TRBV7-3	-	TRBJ2-1	many	-	CASSPSGRDNEQFF
TRBV6-1	TRBD2	TRBJ2-5	-	TGTGCCAGTACCTTGCGTGGGACTAGCGGGAGCGAGACCCAGTACTTC	CASTLRGTSGSETQYF
TRBV20-1	-	TRBJ1-5	-	TGCAGTGCTAGAGAAAAGTGGGGGGTGAAACAGCCCCAGCATTTT	CSAREKWGVKQPQHF
TRBV27	TRBD2	TRBJ2-1	many	TGTGCCAGCCGACCTGGGGCCGGACTAGCGGGAGGTAATGAGCAGTTCTTC	CASRPGAGLAGGNEQFF
TRBV5-1	TRBD1	TRBJ1-6	-	TGCGCCAGCAGCTTGGACAGGGGGTATAATTCACCCCTCCACTTT	CASSLDRGYNSPLHF
TRBV7-3	TRBD2	TRBJ2-7	many	TGTACCAGCAGCTTGGCCCCGGGGGGGAGCGAGCAGTACTTC	CTSSLAPGGSEQYF
TRBV28	TRBD1	TRBJ1-2	few	TGTGCCAGCAGCCAAGGACAGGGCGGCTACACCTTC	CASSQGQGGYTF
TRBV20-1	TRBD1	TRBJ2-7	-	TGCAGTGCTAGTGGGGACAGCCCCTACGAGCAGTGCTTC	CSASGDSPYEQCF
TRBV19	-	TRBJ1-6	many	TGTGCCAGTAGTATCCAGGGAAATTCACCCCTCCACTTT	CASSIQGNSPLHF
TRBV19	-	TRBJ1-2	-	TGTGCCAGTAGTATAGGATGCTGGTCCCTCTGGGGCTACACCTTC	CASSIGCWSLWGYTF
TRBV29-1	-	TRBJ2-7	-	TGCAGCGTATCGCCCGCCGGGAAAGGGGAGCTTCAGTACTTC	CSVSPAGKGELQYF
TRBV7-8	-	TRBJ2-7	many	TGTGCCAGCAGCTTAGGGCACCGGAGCTCCTACGAGCAGTACTTC	CASSLGHRSSYEQYF
TRBV11-1	-	TRBJ1-1	many	TGTGCCAGCAGTAGGGTAGAGAACACTGAAGCTTTCTTT	CASSRVENTEAFF
TRBV27	TRBD2	TRBJ2-2	few	TGTGCCAGCCGGGGACTAGCGATCACCGGGGAGCTGTTTTTT	CASRGLAITGELFF
TRBV20-1	TRBD2	TRBJ2-3	many	TGCAGTGTTTTGCCAGGACTAGCGGGCACAGATACGCAGTATTTT	CSVLPGLAGTDTQYF
TRBV27	-	TRBJ1-6	-	TGTTTCAGCAGTTCACGGACCGGTTATAATTCACCCCTCCACTTT	CFSSSRTGYNSPLHF
TRBV11-2	-	TRBJ2-2	many	TGTGCCAGCAGCCCCCTCAGCAGGGATAAAGGGGAGCTGTTTTTT	CASSPLSRDKGELFF
TRBV13	-	TRBJ2-7	many	TGTGCCAGCAGGAATAACAGGGTTTCCTACGAGCAGTACTTC	CASRNNRVSYEQYF
TRBV7-9	TRBD1	TRBJ2-5	-	TGTGCCAGCATTTACACAGGGGCGTGGGAGACCCATTACTTC	CASIYTGAWETHYF
TRBV11-2	TRBD2	TRBJ2-7	-	TGTGCCAGCAGCTTAGAAGATTTGGCACTAGCGGTACCTACCTACGAGCAGTACTTC	CASSLEDLALAVPTYEQYF
TRBV24-1	-	TRBJ2-1	few	TGTGCCACCAGTGATTCCGTGACAGGTCCCTACAATGAGCAGTTCTTC	CATSDSVTGPYNEQFF
TRBV2	-	TRBJ1-3	-	TGTGCCAGAAATAAGGGAGATAGCGGAAACACCATATATTTT	CARNKGDSGNTIYF